This T cell receptor beta chain was sequenced in a study of Ad26.COV2.S vaccination and SARS-CoV-2 variants. On this clone itself: Antigen specificity is unknown.

Trimming pared 1 base from V and 0 bases from J, leaving 8 bases between. There are 15 residues in the CDR3. In germline, CDR1 is LGHNA, CDR2 YSLEER. Assay: immunoSEQ multiplex PCR; the TCRdb copy retains only in-frame clones and omits some. The sample holds 75,000 to 100,000 clones, more than 65% seen once. Study-level findings and limits: TCR breadth and depth estimates may have understated total T cell responses. Vaccine recipients and placebo recipients showed similar non-spike TCR breadth.

The chain uses TRBV4-3 and TRBJ2-3; possible D gene TRBD2, 6 bases. This TCR was sampled from a human donor who had recovered from COVID-19. The sample in question was peripheral blood, obtained after recovery from COVID-19. The CDR3 nucleotides read TGCGCCAGCAGCCAAGCGGGAGTCAGCACAGATACGCAGTATTTT. Its translation: CASSQAGVSTDTQYF.